This is a list of T cell receptor beta chains from one sample in a study of OX40 agonist ivuxolimab in advanced cancers. Sequencing used immunoSEQ multiplex PCR; TCRdb keeps in-frame clones, though not all of them. The repertoire includes roughly 51,000 clones, nearly 90% of them detected once, and around 10% sits in the top ten. This specimen was CD4+ or CD8+ T cells sorted from blood, taken in a trial of the OX40 agonist ivuxolimab. Source of these receptors: an adult with an advanced solid tumor such as melanoma, head and neck, liver or kidney cancer. Each CDR3 is given with its conserved first and last residue. Each record gives: clone size, J gene, D gene, V gene, CDR3 DNA, CDR3 protein. D genes are given only for firm matches. Part of the rows lack a size; the others show once, few, many or a class for expanded clones.

.,TRBJ2-1,TRBD1,TRBV27,TGTGCCAGCAGTTTCCACCGGGACAGGGGTTTCGGGCAGTTCTTC,CASSFHRDRGFGQFF
.,TRBJ2-1,.,TRBV4-3,TGCGCCAGCAGCCTCAATAGCGGTGAGCCCTACAATGAGCAGTTCTTC,CASSLNSGEPYNEQFF
.,TRBJ2-5,TRBD2,TRBV5-5,TGTGCCAGCAGCTTCGTAGCGGGCGAGGAGACCCAGTACTTC,CASSFVAGEETQYF
.,TRBJ2-1,.,TRBV5-1,TGCGCCAGCAGCTTGGGACTCTCGGGCGGGTATGAGCAGTTCTTC,CASSLGLSGGYEQFF
few,TRBJ2-7,.,TRBV9,TGTGCCAGCAGCGTAGCTAGCGACACCTACGAGCAGTACTTC,CASSVASDTYEQYF
.,TRBJ2-5,.,TRBV7-3,TGTGCCAGCAGCTTAGGCTACGGTGTTGGGGGAGAAGCTGAGACCCAGTACTTC,CASSLGYGVGGEAETQYF
once,TRBJ1-5,.,TRBV28,TGTGCCAGCAGTCCAAGACATAATCCCGTTCAGCCCCAGCATTTT,CASSPRHNPVQPQHF
.,TRBJ2-7,TRBD2,TRBV27,TGTGCCAGCAGTTTAGCGGGAGGGTCCAACGAGCAGTACTTC,CASSLAGGSNEQYF
.,TRBJ2-3,TRBD2,TRBV11-3,TGTGCCAGCGGTTACTTAGCGGGAGGGAGGCCCACAGATACGCAGTATTTT,CASGYLAGGRPTDTQYF
once,TRBJ2-5,.,TRBV6-1,TGTGCCAGCAGTGAAGCCTTAGGAGAGACCCAGTACTTC,CASSEALGETQYF
.,TRBJ2-2,TRBD2,TRBV5-4,TGTGCCAGCAGCTGGGGACTAGCGGGAGGTGACACCGGGGAGCTGTTTTTT,CASSWGLAGGDTGELFF
.,TRBJ1-5,.,TRBV6-6,TGTGCCAGCTACGCCGGGGCGTATAGCAATCAGCCCCAGCATTTT,CASYAGAYSNQPQHF
once,TRBJ2-1,.,TRBV5-1,TGCGCCAGCACTCTCTACTATGGGCACAATGAGCAGTTCTTC,CASTLYYGHNEQFF
.,TRBJ2-5,TRBD1,TRBV18,TGTGCCAGCTCATGGACAGGGGGCGCCTGGGAGACCCAGTACTTC,CASSWTGGAWETQYF
.,TRBJ1-4,.,TRBV6-5,TGTGCCAGCAGCCCCCGACAGGATGAAAAACTGTTTTTT,CASSPRQDEKLFF
.,TRBJ2-5,TRBD2,TRBV15,TGTGCCACCACTGGGCTAGCGGGGTCTATCCAGGAGACCCAGTACTTC,CATTGLAGSIQETQYF
.,TRBJ1-2,.,TRBV10-2,TGCGCCAGCAGTGAGTTGAGGGAGGGGTATGGCTACACCTTC,CASSELREGYGYTF
.,TRBJ2-1,.,TRBV6-4,TGTGCCAGCAGTCCGGGGCCTACCTACAATGAGCAGTTCTTC,CASSPGPTYNEQFF
.,TRBJ2-3,.,TRBV7-2,TGTGCCAGCAGCTCCGGGACATCAGAGTATTTT,CASSSGTSEYF
.,TRBJ2-3,TRBD2,TRBV5-4,TGTGCCAGCAGAAATGGACTAGCGGGGGCAGACACGCAGTATTTT,CASRNGLAGADTQYF
.,TRBJ2-4,.,TRBV27,TGTGCCAGCAGTAACCCCCGGGACTGGGGAAACATTCAGTACTTC,CASSNPRDWGNIQYF
.,TRBJ2-3,TRBD2,TRBV5-3,TGTGCCAGAAGCTTGGAAACGGGGGGGAGCACAGATACGCAGTATTTT,CARSLETGGSTDTQYF
medium-sized,TRBJ1-1,TRBD1,TRBV29-1,TGCAGCGTTGAAGGACCTCTGACAGGGACGAACACTGAAGCTTTCTTT,CSVEGPLTGTNTEAFF
.,TRBJ1-1,.,TRBV7-2,TGTGCCAGCAGCTTAGGGACGGACCTTGAAGCTTTCTTT,CASSLGTDLEAFF
.,TRBJ2-1,.,TRBV18,TGTGCCAGCTCTGGTGGGATCAATGAGCAGTTCTTC,CASSGGINEQFF
once,TRBJ1-4,TRBD1,TRBV4-1,TGCGCCAGCAGTCCTAGGACAGGGGGGGGATTAAATGAAAAACTGTTTTTT,CASSPRTGGGLNEKLFF
.,TRBJ2-3,TRBD2,TRBV11-3,TGTGCCAGCAGCTTATATCAGCGGGGGGGCACAGATACGCAGTATTTT,CASSLYQRGGTDTQYF
.,TRBJ1-5,.,TRBV27,TGTGCCAGCAGTTTAGTCGTAGGGCAGCCCCAGCATTTT,CASSLVVGQPQHF
.,TRBJ2-7,TRBD1,TRBV18,TGTGCCAGCTCACCCCCGACAGGGGGCTCCTACGAGCAGTACTTC,CASSPPTGGSYEQYF
.,TRBJ2-1,.,TRBV27,TGTGCCAGCAGTTCCCCTTTTACGGCGGGGTACAATGAGCAGTTCTTC,CASSSPFTAGYNEQFF
once,TRBJ2-7,.,TRBV6-6,TGTGCCAGCAGCGGGACACAAGACTACGAGCAGTACTTC,CASSGTQDYEQYF
.,TRBJ2-4,.,TRBV5-6,TGTACCAGCAGCGGCACCCTGGTAGGTGGGAACATTCAGTACTTC,CTSSGTLVGGNIQYF
few,TRBJ1-1,TRBD1,TRBV19,TGTGCCAGTAGTCTCCCCGGGACAGGCATGAACACTGAAGCTTTCTTT,CASSLPGTGMNTEAFF
.,TRBJ1-1,.,TRBV27,TGTGCCAGCAGTTTATCGGGAGACAGCCCCGTCCGGATCCCTGAAGCTTTCTTT,CASSLSGDSPVRIPEAFF
once,TRBJ2-5,.,TRBV9,TGTGCCAGCAGCCCACACTCGAGCGGTTTCGGGGAGACCCAGTACTTC,CASSPHSSGFGETQYF
.,TRBJ1-3,.,TRBV4-1,TGCGCCAGCAGCCGAGGCTCTGAAGGAAACACCATATATTTT,CASSRGSEGNTIYF
.,TRBJ1-1,.,TRBV2,TGTGCCAGCAGTGAGATGAACACTGAAGCTTTCTTT,CASSEMNTEAFF
.,TRBJ2-7,.,TRBV27,TGTGCCAGCAGTCTACAGGGTTCCGCCTACGAGCAGTACTTC,CASSLQGSAYEQYF
medium-sized,TRBJ1-1,.,TRBV11-3,TGTGCCAGCAGCTTGTGGGGAAACACTGAAGCTTTCTTT,CASSLWGNTEAFF
few,TRBJ1-3,TRBD1,TRBV10-3,TGTGCCATCAGTGACCCAGGGGGCTCTGGAAACACCATATATTTT,CAISDPGGSGNTIYF
.,TRBJ1-2,.,TRBV4-1,TGCGCCAGCACTACGACAGCGGCTAACTATGGCTACACCTTC,CASTTTAANYGYTF
.,TRBJ2-3,TRBD2,TRBV27,TGTGCCAGCAGTTCTAGCGGGGGCACAGATACGCAGTATTTT,CASSSSGGTDTQYF
.,TRBJ1-4,.,TRBV27,TGTGCCAGCAGTTTATTCGGAGATGAAAAACTGTTTTTT,CASSLFGDEKLFF
once,TRBJ2-1,TRBD2,TRBV4-1,TGCGCCAGCAGCCAAGTCAGACTAGCGGGAGGGCCGGGGAATGAGCAGTTCTTC,CASSQVRLAGGPGNEQFF
.,TRBJ1-5,.,TRBV19,TGTGCCAGTAGTAGTGGGCTTTACGGCAATCAGCCCCAGCATTTT,CASSSGLYGNQPQHF
.,TRBJ1-5,.,TRBV16,TGTGCCAGCAGCCAAGGGTTCGGGGATCAGCCCCAGCATTTT,CASSQGFGDQPQHF
.,TRBJ1-2,.,TRBV5-5,TGTGCCAGCAGCGCGGGCGTCTATGGCTACACCTTC,CASSAGVYGYTF
.,TRBJ2-7,.,TRBV27,TGTGCCAGCAGTTTATCCGGACCCAGGTCGGGCGGGACCTACGAGCAGTACTTC,CASSLSGPRSGGTYEQYF
.,TRBJ2-1,TRBD2,TRBV5-4,TGTGCCAGCAGCTTGGTAGTAGCGGGGTTAATTCTATCGTGGAATGAGCAGTTCTTC,CASSLVVAGLILSWNEQFF
few,TRBJ1-1,.,TRBV19,TGTGCCAGTAGTATATATGGCGGGGGTTTGGCTGAAGCTTTCTTT,CASSIYGGGLAEAFF
.,TRBJ2-7,TRBD2,TRBV6-5,TGTGCCAGCAGTTATTCCTTAGCGGGCAGCTCCTACGAGCAGTACTTC,CASSYSLAGSSYEQYF
.,TRBJ1-5,.,TRBV7-9,TGTGCCAGCAGCGCGGGAGACATTAGCAATCAGCCCCAGCATTTT,CASSAGDISNQPQHF
.,TRBJ1-1,TRBD1,TRBV5-1,TGCGCCAGCAGCTTGGGACAGGGGGCTACTGAAGCTTTCTTT,CASSLGQGATEAFF
.,TRBJ2-7,.,TRBV5-6,TGTGCCAGCAGCTCGGCCCTGGCCCACGAGCAGTACTTC,CASSSALAHEQYF
.,TRBJ2-7,TRBD1,TRBV7-9,TGTGCCAGCAGCTTGAGGGACAGGGGGCAAATTGACGAGCAGTACTTC,CASSLRDRGQIDEQYF
.,TRBJ1-3,.,TRBV29-1,TGCAGCGTTGAAGAGGGGGCTGGAAACACCATATATTTT,CSVEEGAGNTIYF
.,TRBJ1-2,TRBD1,TRBV5-4,TGTGCCAGCAGCCACAGGGGCGGTTTTGATGGCTACACCTTC,CASSHRGGFDGYTF
once,TRBJ2-7,TRBD2,TRBV19,TGTGCCAGTAGTATAGCGGGAGGGCCCTACGAGCAGTACTTC,CASSIAGGPYEQYF
.,TRBJ2-7,.,TRBV6-5,TGTGCCAGCAGTTACTCGCTAGATTCCGCCTACGAGCAGTACTTC,CASSYSLDSAYEQYF
once,TRBJ1-1,.,TRBV28,TGTGCCAGCAGTTTATTGGGAATGAACACTGAAGCTTTCTTT,CASSLLGMNTEAFF